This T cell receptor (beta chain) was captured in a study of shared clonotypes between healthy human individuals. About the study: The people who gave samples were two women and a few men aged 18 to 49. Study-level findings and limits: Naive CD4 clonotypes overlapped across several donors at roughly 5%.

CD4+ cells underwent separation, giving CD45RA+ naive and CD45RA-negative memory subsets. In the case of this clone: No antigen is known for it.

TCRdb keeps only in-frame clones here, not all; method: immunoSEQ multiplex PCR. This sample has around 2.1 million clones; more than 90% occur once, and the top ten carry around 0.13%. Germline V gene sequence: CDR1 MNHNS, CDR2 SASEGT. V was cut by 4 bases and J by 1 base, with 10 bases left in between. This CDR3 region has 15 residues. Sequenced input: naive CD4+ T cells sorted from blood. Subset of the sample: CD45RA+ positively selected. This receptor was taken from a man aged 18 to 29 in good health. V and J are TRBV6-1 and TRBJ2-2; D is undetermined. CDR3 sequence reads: CASSVGTVNTGELFF. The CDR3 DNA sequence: TGTGCCAGCAGTGTGGGAACAGTGAACACCGGGGAGCTGTTTTTT.